This TCR beta chain stems from a study of blood T cell repertoires in COVID-19. Trimming left V 0 bases short and J 4 bases short, with 12 bases between. CDR1 is LGHNT, CDR2 FRNRAP, per germline. The CDR3 has 16 residues. TCRdb's copy holds only in-frame clones and misses some; the assay was immunoSEQ multiplex PCR. In the table there are about 270,000 clones, 70% to 90% of which are singletons. V gene TRBV12-5 combines with J gene TRBJ2-2; TRBD2 might be the D (6 bases). The TCR was taken from a woman under 40 with acute COVID-19. The sequenced material came from PBMCs or T cells enriched from blood (not recorded which). This CDR3 reads CASGLVVRGGTGELFF. The CDR3 nucleotides are TGTGCTAGTGGTTTGGTAGTGCGGGGTGGCACCGGGGAGCTGTTTTTT.